Below, one TCR beta chain is given with its context. The target of this receptor is not known. No much larger clonotype is one base removed from it; base qualities were not supplied. The cohort was made up of around 720 healthy bone marrow donors. At the time of sampling, every cohort member was nominally healthy, though immune exposures that went unrecorded were likely present. The donor was CMV seronegative and belonged to the group of approximately 320 seronegative cohort members. Each donor provided a peripheral blood sample, and peripheral blood mononuclear cells were used for TCR beta sequencing. Genomic DNA extraction from the blood cell samples was performed with the Qiagen DNeasy Blood Extraction Kit. This sample is drawn from a study of cytomegalovirus exposure and HLA in healthy donors (dated by TCRdb to about 2017). For context, the study as a whole: An earlier analysis of 587 of the donors reported around 280 Gb of sequence data and 117 million unique TCR beta sequences obtained from about 179 million T cells. Approximately 310 gigabases of sequencing data and about 92 million unique TCR sequences made up an early release that covered approximately 650 HLA-typed donors. Among the approximately 430 genotyped donors, around 79% belonged to the genetic ancestry cluster associated with self-reported Caucasian donors. The study aimed to test whether cataloging public T cell receptors could reveal signatures of past pathogen exposure. The T cell repertoires of some 700 subjects were profiled by immunosequencing and related to cytomegalovirus serostatus. A separate validation cohort of approximately 130 different subjects was used in addition to the roughly 670-subject first cohort. The study combined high-throughput TCR immunosequencing, statistical association of individual TCRs with disease status, and machine learning to predict cytomegalovirus infection status. A later analysis re-analyzed previously published TCR beta repertoires from 666 donors and added high-resolution HLA genotyping to study TCR occurrence patterns. The later analysis used no new phenotypic data to find candidate immune exposures, relying instead on TCR beta sequences and their occurrence across donors. An earlier analysis of several hundred of the donors applied high-throughput TCR beta sequencing to assess whether each TCR beta V gene segment acted as functional or pseudogenic. Donor age, sex, ethnicity and CMV serostatus were compiled together with the repertoire data. A later genetic analysis took genome-wide SNP genotypes for about three fifths of the 666 donors and used that subset as a discovery cohort. All discovery cohort repertoires had been generated using a single sequencing platform. HLA typing included class I and class II loci at four-digit resolution. The number of typed donors differed by locus: about 629-630 for A, B, C, DRB1 and DQB1; approximately 520 for DQA1; over 600 for DPA1; and around 490 for DPB1. Roughly 5 DR-DQ haplotypes were treated as single units for association and clustering because of strong linkage in the cohort. Across some 400 genotyped donors of the cohort, an average of roughly 200,000 unique TCR beta nucleotide sequences per donor were sequenced, and approximately 17% of those sequences were non-productive. Beyond this particular receptor, the publication reports: In a later analysis, several top co-occurrence clusters were reported to appear linked to parvovirus B19, influenza, CMV and Epstein-Barr virus. In vitro tests confirmed that a few of the cytomegalovirus-associated TCR beta chains recognize cytomegalovirus antigens. In a later genetic analysis, a missense DCLRE1C variant was associated with V-gene and J-gene trimming of TCR beta chains, and the association was replicated in an independent cohort. In a later analysis, most CMV-associated TCR beta chains were found to appear HLA-restricted, with HLA associations seemingly driven largely by CMV exposure. According to a later analysis, TCR association rates differed among HLA loci, with DRB1 alleles showing the most associated TCRs and HLA-C alleles showing the fewest. The sequencing pipeline was judged likely to have produced a cluster of highly shared sequence variants as a technical artifact. According to the authors, the approach could potentially be generalized to other disease states and immunological phenotypes. Immune exposure information for the cohort was limited to CMV serostatus. Over 15 rarely observed V segments, including chromosome 9 orphons, were excluded from the earlier analysis of several hundred of the donors because counts were too low. A later analysis found that HLA-associated TCR beta chains were more clonally expanded and had lower generation probabilities than equally common non-associated chains. A total of 150 or so TCR beta chains were listed by the study as associated with cytomegalovirus. Linkage disequilibrium might explain the correlated functional status among segregating V segments, but an unknown experimental factor could not be ruled out. Most TCR sequences were seen in very few donors, while some public TCRs were found in many individuals. Assigning TCR associations to individual alleles was difficult when HLA alleles, especially DR and DQ, strongly co-occurred. Because the 87-base-pair reads could not distinguish some IMGT-functional V segments, including TRBV6-2 and TRBV6-3, those segments were excluded. The classifier was reported to diagnose cytomegalovirus status with high specificity and sensitivity in both the original and validation cohorts. In a later analysis, some 17,000 TCR beta sequences were associated with specific HLA alleles at a false discovery rate of 0.05. Because HLA typing was missing for some donors at each locus, association tests included only the typed subset. In this cohort, only TCR beta chains were sequenced, and detectable features were limited by the absence of alpha or paired-chain data. In a later genetic analysis, fewer N-insertions in productive TCRs were reported among donors in an Asian-associated ancestry cluster than the approximately 670-donor mean. A further reported finding was that TCR beta sequences accurately predicted the HLA-A and HLA-B alleles for most subjects in the first cohort. Broadly in line with IMGT annotations, most TCR beta V segments showed up in productive rearrangements about 87% or about 30% of the time in an earlier analysis of 587 of the donors. Roughly uniform sequencing depth across donors was assumed in presence/absence analyses, although this assumption may not hold.

The CDR3 holds 13 amino acids from the cysteine to the phenylalanine. Left in the record is the CDR3 DNA by itself, 39 bases read in frame from the first base. As encoded in the germline V gene (reference sequence), CDR1 is LNHDA while CDR2 is SQIVND. The junction carries 14 bases between V and J, which are trimmed by 5 bases and 6 bases respectively. Libraries were constructed by the immunoSEQ multiplex PCR assay. For the multiplex PCR, a mixture combining 60 forward primers for TCR Vbeta segments and 13 reverse primers for TCR Jbeta segments was used. The CDR3 region of rearranged TCR beta genes was amplified from genomic DNA by a multiplex PCR assay. The amplified TCR beta libraries were sequenced on the Illumina HiSeq System as 87-base-pair reads. The published analysis was carried out like this. A later analysis counted tens of millions of unique TCR beta chains across the 550 to 800 repertoires, and some 11 million of these chains were shared by at least two donors. To remove PCR and sequencing errors, raw reads were error-corrected and collapsed into unique sequences using a nearest-neighbor algorithm that merged closely related sequences. Alignment of CDR3 sequences to IMGT reference sequences was used to assign V, D and J gene segments. For a sequence to be retained, a match of at least six nucleotides was required to both a V gene segment and a J gene segment. Rearrangements were called productive when the CDR3 lacked stop codons and stayed in frame with V and J; all others were non-productive. Following IMGT convention, CDR3 was defined as the stretch from the second conserved V-encoded cysteine up to the conserved J-encoded phenylalanine. The earlier analysis of 587 of the donors excluded sequences that lacked an unambiguous match to a single V gene segment. In an earlier analysis of several hundred of the donors, V segments were called functional above 56.7% productive rearrangements and were called segregating when the between-donor standard deviation exceeded 5%. A statistical classification framework was developed to diagnose cytomegalovirus status using the catalog of TCR beta chain sequences. In a later analysis, TCR nucleotide sequences were compared against IMGT/GENE-DB human TR gene sequences so that V and J genes could be assigned. Using the TCRdist pipeline, a later analysis assigned CDR3 sequences along with most-parsimonious VDJ recombination scenarios. In a later analysis, each TCR beta chain was defined by its CDR3 amino acid sequence together with its V-gene family, and reads lacking a unique V-gene family were excluded. In a later analysis, 450 to 600 highly shared, low-generation-probability nucleotide sequences were removed to address suspected cross-contamination and a sequencing artifact. In a later analysis, a clonal expansion index for each public chain was calculated from normalized within-repertoire ranks of inferred template counts. A later analysis computed generation probabilities with a VDJ recombination model fitted to out-of-frame rearrangements, and checked the results against IGoR. A later analysis scored TCR-TCR, TCR-HLA and TCR-CMV co-occurrence with hypergeometric tests, applying a repertoire-size bias correction to TCR pairs. To estimate false discovery rates, a later analysis permuted the HLA or CMV assignments 20 times. In a later analysis, co-occurring TCRs were grouped with DBSCAN, and TCRdist sequence similarity was added when clustering was performed within HLA-allele-positive subsets. Co-occurrence clustering excluded repertoires with fewer than 30,000 or more than 120,000 public chains, plus five with anomalous nucleotide sharing. Held by TCRdb, this immuneACCESS table contains in-frame sequences only and omits some clones. Under half of the omission traces to an unresolved V gene where checked; the cause of the rest is unknown. The V and J calls and clone size are taken from that table; D and trimming were inferred from the DNA. The sample table contains approximately 150,000 clones; only one count was recorded for roughly 80% of them. About 4.5% of the sample goes to the ten largest clones.

The TCR comes from a man in his forties or fifties in good health and CMV-seronegative. This chain joins TRBV19 to TRBJ2-7, with TRBD1 as a weak D call on 6 bases. The material sequenced was PBMCs. CDR3 loop: CASSPGQSSEQYF. Read as DNA, the sequence is TGTGCCAGTAGTCCCGGACAGTCTTCCGAGCAGTACTTC.